This is a list of T cell receptor beta chains from one sample in a study of blood T cell repertoires in COVID-19. Assay used: immunoSEQ multiplex PCR; TCRdb lists only in-frame clones, some missing. The sample has roughly 80,000 clones, 83% seen once. Source material: peripheral blood. The receptors here all came from a woman aged 80 or older with acute or convalescent COVID-19. CDR3s leave out the opening cysteine and the closing phenylalanine or tryptophan.

V	length	J	CDR3
TRBV2	12	TRBJ2-3	ASRGGRRTDTQY
TRBV28	11	TRBJ2-3	ASSSPGSPTQY
TRBV3-1/TRBV3-2	11	TRBJ2-7	ASSRSGPYEQY
TRBV7-6	11	TRBJ1-5	ASSAQGDQPQH
TRBV9	15	TRBJ2-1	ASSVLRETLNPNEQF
TRBV5-4	12	TRBJ2-1	ASSLGSGNNEQF
TRBV5-1	14	TRBJ2-1	ASSSMTGLTYNEQF
TRBV14	15	TRBJ2-3	ASSQFRGKRDTDTQY
TRBV10-1	12	TRBJ2-5	ASSTGRDQETQY
TRBV11-3	11	TRBJ2-7	ASSSDRGYEQY
TRBV18	14	TRBJ2-1	ASLLSGGSSYNEQF
TRBV6-2/TRBV6-3	10	TRBJ2-7	ASSTDLGQIY
TRBV5-5	14	TRBJ2-3	ASSFLSTARADTQY
TRBV5-8	13	TRBJ1-3	ASLRVGFSGNTIY
TRBV28	13	TRBJ2-3	ASSLVTSVTDTQY
TRBV10-3	11	TRBJ2-1	AIRAAGDNEQF
TRBV6-5	13	TRBJ1-6	ASSFSGLTNSPLH
TRBV5-1	13	TRBJ2-5	ASSPYNRGQETQY
TRBV12-2	17	TRBJ2-1	ASRSLGGLAGGPYNEQF
TRBV5-6	13	TRBJ2-3	ASSLGGTGTDTQY
TRBV28	15	TRBJ1-3	ASSLLGGQSSGNTIY
TRBV3-1/TRBV3-2	14	TRBJ2-1	ASSQDGQGGVGEQF
TRBV27	13	TRBJ2-6	ASSFRGGGANVLT
TRBV30	11	TRBJ2-3	AWTGGASDTQY
TRBV9	13	TRBJ2-5	ASSGGTVVGETQY
TRBV3-1/TRBV3-2	12	TRBJ2-7	ASSQPGLASEQY
TRBV29-1	12	TRBJ1-2	SAASGLANYGYT
TRBV28	15	TRBJ2-7	ASSLSAGLGSSYEQY
TRBV18	12	TRBJ2-5	ASSPPGVRETQY
TRBV11-2	13	TRBJ1-1	ASSLRQGGGPEAF